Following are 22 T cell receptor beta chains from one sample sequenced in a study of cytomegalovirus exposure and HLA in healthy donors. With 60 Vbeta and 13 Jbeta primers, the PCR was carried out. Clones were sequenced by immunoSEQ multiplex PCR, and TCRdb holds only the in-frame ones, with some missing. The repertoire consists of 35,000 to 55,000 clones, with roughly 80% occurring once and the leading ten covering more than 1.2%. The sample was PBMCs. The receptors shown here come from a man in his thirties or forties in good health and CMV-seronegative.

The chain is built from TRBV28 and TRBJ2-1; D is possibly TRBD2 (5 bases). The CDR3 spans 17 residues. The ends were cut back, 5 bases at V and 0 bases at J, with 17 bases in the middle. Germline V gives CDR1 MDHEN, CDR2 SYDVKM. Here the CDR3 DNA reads TGTGCCAGCAGTGGGTCCCCCGTACTAGGCTCCTACAATGAGCAGTTCTTC. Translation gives CASSGSPVLGSYNEQFF. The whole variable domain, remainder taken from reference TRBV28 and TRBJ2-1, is DVKVTQSSRYLVKRTGEKVFLECVQDMDHENMFWYRQDPGLGLRLIYFSYDVKMKEKGDIPEGYSVSREKKERFSLILESASTNQTSMYLCASSGSPVLGSYNEQFFGPGTRLTVL.

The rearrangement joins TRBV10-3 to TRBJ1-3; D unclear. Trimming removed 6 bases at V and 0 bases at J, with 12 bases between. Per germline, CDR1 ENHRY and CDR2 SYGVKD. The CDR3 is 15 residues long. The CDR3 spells CAIRGTRSSGNTIYF. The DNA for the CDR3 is TGTGCCATCAGGGGCACGCGAAGCTCTGGAAACACCATATATTTT.

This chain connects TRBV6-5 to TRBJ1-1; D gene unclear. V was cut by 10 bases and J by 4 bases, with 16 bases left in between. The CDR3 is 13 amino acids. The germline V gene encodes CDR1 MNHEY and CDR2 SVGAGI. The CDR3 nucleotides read TGTGCCACCCGAAGCCAGAGGGCCACTGAAGCTTTCTTT. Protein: CATRSQRATEAFF.

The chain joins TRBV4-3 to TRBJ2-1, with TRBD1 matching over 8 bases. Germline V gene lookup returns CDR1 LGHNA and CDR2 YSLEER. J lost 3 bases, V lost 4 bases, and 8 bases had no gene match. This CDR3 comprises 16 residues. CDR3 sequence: CASSPSDRVGYNEQFF. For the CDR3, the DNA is TGCGCCAGCAGCCCATCGGACAGGGTTGGCTACAATGAGCAGTTCTTC.

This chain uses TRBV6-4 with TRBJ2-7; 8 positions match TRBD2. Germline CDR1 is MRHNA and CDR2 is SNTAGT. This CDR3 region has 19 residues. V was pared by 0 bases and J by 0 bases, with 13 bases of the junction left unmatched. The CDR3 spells CASSDSEWLSGTHSYEQYF. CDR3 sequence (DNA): TGTGCCAGCAGTGACTCCGAATGGCTTAGCGGGACCCACTCCTACGAGCAGTACTTC.

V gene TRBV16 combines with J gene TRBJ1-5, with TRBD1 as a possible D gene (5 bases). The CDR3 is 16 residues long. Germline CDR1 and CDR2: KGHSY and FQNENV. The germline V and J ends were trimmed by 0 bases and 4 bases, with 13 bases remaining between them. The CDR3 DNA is TGTGCCAGCAGCCAATCGGACACGGCTCTTAATCAGCCCCAGCATTTT. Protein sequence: CASSQSDTALNQPQHF.

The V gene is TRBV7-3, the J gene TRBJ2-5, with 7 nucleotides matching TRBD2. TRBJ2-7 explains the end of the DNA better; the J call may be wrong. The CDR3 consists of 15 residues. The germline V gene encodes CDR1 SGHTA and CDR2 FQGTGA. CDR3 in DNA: TGTGCCAGCAGCTTAACTAGCGGGTCCTCCTACGAGCAGTACTTC. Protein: CASSLTSGSSYEQYF.

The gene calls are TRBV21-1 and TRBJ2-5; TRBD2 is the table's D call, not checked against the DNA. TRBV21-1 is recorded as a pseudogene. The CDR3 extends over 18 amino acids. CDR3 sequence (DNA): TGTGCCAGCAGCAAAGGTTGGAAGCGGGAGGGCGACCAAGAGACCCAGTACTTC. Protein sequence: CASSKGWKREGDQETQYF.

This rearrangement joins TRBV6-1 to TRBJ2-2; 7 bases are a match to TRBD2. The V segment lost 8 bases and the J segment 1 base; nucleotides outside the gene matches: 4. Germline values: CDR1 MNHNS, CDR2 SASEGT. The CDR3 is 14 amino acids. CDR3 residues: CASGDYLNTGELFF. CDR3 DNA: TGTGCCAGCGGGGACTATCTGAACACCGGGGAGCTGTTTTTT.

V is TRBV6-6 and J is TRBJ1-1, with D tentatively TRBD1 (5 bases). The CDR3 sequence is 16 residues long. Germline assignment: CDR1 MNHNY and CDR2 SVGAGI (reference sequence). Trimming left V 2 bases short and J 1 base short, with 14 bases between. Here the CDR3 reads CASSYAHRQRNTEAFF. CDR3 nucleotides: TGTGCCAGCAGTTACGCCCATCGACAGCGGAACACTGAAGCTTTCTTT.

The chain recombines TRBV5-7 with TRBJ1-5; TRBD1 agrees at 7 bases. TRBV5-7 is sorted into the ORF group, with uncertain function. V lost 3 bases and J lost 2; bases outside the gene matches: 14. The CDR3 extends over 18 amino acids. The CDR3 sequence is CASSSGQVGGLGNQPQHF. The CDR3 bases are TGTGCCAGCAGCTCAGGACAGGTTGGGGGCCTGGGCAATCAGCCCCAGCATTTT.

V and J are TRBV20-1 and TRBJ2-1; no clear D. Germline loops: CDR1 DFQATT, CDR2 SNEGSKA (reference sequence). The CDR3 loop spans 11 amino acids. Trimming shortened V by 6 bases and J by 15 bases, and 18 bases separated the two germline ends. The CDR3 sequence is CSANDLDFTFF. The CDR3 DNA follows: TGCAGTGCGAACGACCTAGATTTTACGTTCTTC.

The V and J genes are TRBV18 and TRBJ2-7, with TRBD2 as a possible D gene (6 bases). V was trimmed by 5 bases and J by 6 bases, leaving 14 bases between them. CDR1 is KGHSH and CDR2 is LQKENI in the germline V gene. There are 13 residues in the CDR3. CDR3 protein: CASSGNRRGEQYF. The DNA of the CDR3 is TGTGCCAGCTCAGGTAACAGGAGGGGCGAGCAGTACTTC.

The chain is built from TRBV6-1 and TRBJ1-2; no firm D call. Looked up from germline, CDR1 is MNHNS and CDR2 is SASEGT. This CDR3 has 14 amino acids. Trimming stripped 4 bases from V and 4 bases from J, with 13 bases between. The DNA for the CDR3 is TGTGCCAGCAGTGCAGGAACAGACCTCTATGGCTACACCTTC. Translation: CASSAGTDLYGYTF.

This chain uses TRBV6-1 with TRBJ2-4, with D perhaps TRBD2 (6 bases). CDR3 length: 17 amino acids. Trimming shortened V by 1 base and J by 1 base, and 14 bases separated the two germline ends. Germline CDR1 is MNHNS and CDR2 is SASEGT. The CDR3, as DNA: TGTGCCAGCAGTGAAGTAAAGGAGGGATGGGCCAAAAACATTCAGTACTTC. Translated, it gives CASSEVKEGWAKNIQYF.

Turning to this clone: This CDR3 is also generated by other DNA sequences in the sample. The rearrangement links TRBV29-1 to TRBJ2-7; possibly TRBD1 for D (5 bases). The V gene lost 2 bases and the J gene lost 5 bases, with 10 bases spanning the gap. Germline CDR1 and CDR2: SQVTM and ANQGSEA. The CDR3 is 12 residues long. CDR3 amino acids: CSVELDRDEQYF. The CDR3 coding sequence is TGCAGCGTTGAATTAGACAGAGACGAGCAGTACTTC.

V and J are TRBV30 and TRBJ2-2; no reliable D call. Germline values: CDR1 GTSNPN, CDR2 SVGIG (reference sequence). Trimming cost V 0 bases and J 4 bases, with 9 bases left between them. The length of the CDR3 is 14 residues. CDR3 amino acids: CAWSVKSGTGELFF. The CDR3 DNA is TGTGCCTGGAGTGTGAAGAGTGGCACCGGGGAGCTGTTTTTT.

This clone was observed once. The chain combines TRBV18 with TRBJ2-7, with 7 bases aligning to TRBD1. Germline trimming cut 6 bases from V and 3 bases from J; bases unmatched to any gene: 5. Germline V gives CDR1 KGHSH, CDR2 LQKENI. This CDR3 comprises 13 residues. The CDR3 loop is CASSRDSFYEQYF. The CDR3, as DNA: TGTGCCAGCTCTCGGGACAGCTTCTACGAGCAGTACTTC.

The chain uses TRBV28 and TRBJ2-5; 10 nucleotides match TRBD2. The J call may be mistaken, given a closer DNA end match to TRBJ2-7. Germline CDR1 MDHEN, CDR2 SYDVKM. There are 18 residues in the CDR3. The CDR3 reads CASRRGSGRAGRTYEQYF. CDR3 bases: TGTGCCAGCCGAAGAGGGAGCGGGAGGGCTGGGAGGACCTACGAGCAGTACTTC.

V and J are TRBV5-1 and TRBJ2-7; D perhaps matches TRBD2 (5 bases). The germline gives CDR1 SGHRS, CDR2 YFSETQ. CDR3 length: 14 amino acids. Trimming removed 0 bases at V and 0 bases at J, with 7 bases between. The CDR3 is CASSLAGTSYEQYF. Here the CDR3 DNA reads TGCGCCAGCAGCTTGGCGGGAACCTCCTACGAGCAGTACTTC.

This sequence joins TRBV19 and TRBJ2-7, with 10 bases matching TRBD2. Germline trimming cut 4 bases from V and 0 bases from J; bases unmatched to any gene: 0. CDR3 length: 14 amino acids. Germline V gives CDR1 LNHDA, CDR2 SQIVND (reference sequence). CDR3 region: CASSTSGSSYEQYF. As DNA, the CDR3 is TGTGCCAGTAGTACTAGCGGGAGCTCCTACGAGCAGTACTTC.

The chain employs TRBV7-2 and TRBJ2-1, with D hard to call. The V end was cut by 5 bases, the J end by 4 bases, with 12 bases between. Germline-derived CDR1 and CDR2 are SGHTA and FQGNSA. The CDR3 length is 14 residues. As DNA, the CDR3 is TGTGCCAGCAGCCGAGACCCACAGTACAATGAGCAGTTCTTC. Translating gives CASSRDPQYNEQFF.